These T cell receptor beta chains were read from a single sample in a study of blood T cells in healthy people across ages. TCRdb itself ran the 5' RACE reads through MiXCR, one entry per CDR3 protein. This table holds 600,000 or so distinct CDR3 sequences, around 31% found once. Sequences were obtained from blood. Receptors originate from a woman of 80 years or more in good health. CDR3s include the opening cysteine and the closing phenylalanine or tryptophan. Each record gives: CDR3 protein, CDR3 DNA, clone size, D gene, V gene, J gene. D genes are given only for firm matches. For some rows the clone size is stated as once, few or many, or as a class when expanded; others skip it.

cdr3_aa: CASSLDGSGANVPTF; cdr3_nt: TGCGCCAGCAGCTTGGACGGCTCTGGGGCTAACGTCCCGACTTTC; clone_size: -; d_call: -; v_call: TRBV5-1; j_call: TRBJ2-6
cdr3_aa: CASSPELAGGGEQFF; cdr3_nt: TGCGCCAGCAGCCCGGAACTAGCGGGGGGTGGGGAGCAGTTCTTC; clone_size: many; d_call: TRBD2; v_call: TRBV5-1; j_call: TRBJ2-1
cdr3_aa: CASSSERGSYYEQYF; cdr3_nt: TGTGCCAGCAGCTCGGAGAGGGGGTCTTACTACGAGCAGTACTTC; clone_size: many; d_call: -; v_call: TRBV5-5; j_call: TRBJ2-7
cdr3_aa: CSARTGGWENYGYTF; cdr3_nt: TGCAGTGCTAGGACAGGGGGCTGGGAAAACTATGGCTACACCTTC; clone_size: -; d_call: TRBD1; v_call: TRBV20-1; j_call: TRBJ1-2
cdr3_aa: CASSQDLASTDTQYF; cdr3_nt: TGCGCCAGCAGCCAAGATCTGGCAAGCACAGATACGCAGTATTTT; clone_size: many; d_call: -; v_call: TRBV4-3; j_call: TRBJ2-3
cdr3_aa: CASKGSGGYNEQFF; cdr3_nt: TGTGCCAGCAAAGGGAGCGGGGGCTACAATGAGCAGTTCTTC; clone_size: many; d_call: TRBD2; v_call: TRBV6-2/TRBV6-3; j_call: TRBJ2-1
cdr3_aa: CASSLGDRDRETQYF; cdr3_nt: TGTGCCAGCAGTTTAGGGGACAGGGATAGGGAGACCCAGTACTTC; clone_size: many; d_call: TRBD1; v_call: TRBV12-3/TRBV12-4; j_call: TRBJ2-5
cdr3_aa: CASRDRKNSPLHF; cdr3_nt: TGTGCCAGCAGAGACAGGAAGAATTCACCCCTCCACTTT; clone_size: many; d_call: -; v_call: TRBV6-2/TRBV6-3; j_call: TRBJ1-6
cdr3_aa: CASSLGTSGGHYNEQFF; cdr3_nt: TGTGCCAGCAGTCTTGGGACTAGCGGGGGACACTACAATGAGCAGTTCTTC; clone_size: many; d_call: TRBD2; v_call: TRBV27; j_call: TRBJ2-1
cdr3_aa: CSARSSPSGGESPLHF; cdr3_nt: TGCAGTGCTAGATCCTCTCCATCTGGGGGGGAATCACCCCTCCACTTT; clone_size: few; d_call: -; v_call: TRBV20-1; j_call: TRBJ1-6
cdr3_aa: CASSLAGGSGEQYF; cdr3_nt: TGTGCCAGCAGCTTAGCCGGGGGGTCAGGCGAGCAGTACTTC; clone_size: -; d_call: TRBD2; v_call: TRBV7-2; j_call: TRBJ2-7
cdr3_aa: CANSEHRGQPQHF; cdr3_nt: TGTGCCAACAGTGAACACCGGGGACAGCCCCAGCATTTT; clone_size: -; d_call: -; v_call: TRBV6-1; j_call: TRBJ1-5
cdr3_aa: CASSPLGTSRTNIQYF; cdr3_nt: TGTGCCAGCTCACCGTTGGGGACCTCTCGGACCAACATTCAGTACTTC; clone_size: many; d_call: -; v_call: TRBV18; j_call: TRBJ2-4
cdr3_aa: CASRLPLDYEQYF; cdr3_nt: TGTGCAAGTCGCTTACCGCTAGACTACGAGCAGTACTTC; clone_size: few; d_call: -; v_call: TRBV12-2; j_call: TRBJ2-7
cdr3_aa: CASSLGPSVGELFF; cdr3_nt: TGTGCCAGCAGCTTAGGCCCCTCGGTCGGGGAGCTGTTTTTT; clone_size: -; d_call: -; v_call: TRBV11-2; j_call: TRBJ2-2
cdr3_aa: CATSRDPVDEQYF; cdr3_nt: TGTGCCACCAGCAGAGATCCGGTGGATGAGCAGTACTTC; clone_size: few; d_call: -; v_call: TRBV15; j_call: TRBJ2-7
cdr3_aa: CASSVAGKSPYKGYNEQFF; cdr3_nt: TGTGCCAGCAGCGTAGCGGGTAAAAGTCCGTATAAAGGGTACAATGAGCAGTTCTTC; clone_size: -; d_call: -; v_call: TRBV9; j_call: TRBJ2-1
cdr3_aa: CASSLAVQDTQYF; cdr3_nt: TGTGCCAGCAGCTTGGCCGTCCAAGATACGCAGTATTTT; clone_size: -; d_call: -; v_call: TRBV5-4; j_call: TRBJ2-3
cdr3_aa: CASSTQQGTRSTDTQYF; cdr3_nt: TGTGCCAGCAGTACCCAACAAGGGACTAGGAGCACAGATACGCAGTATTTT; clone_size: few; d_call: TRBD2; v_call: TRBV6-1; j_call: TRBJ2-3
cdr3_aa: CASSRGGGKTDTQYF; cdr3_nt: TGTGCCAGCAGCCGAGGCGGGGGGAAGACAGATACGCAGTATTTT; clone_size: -; d_call: TRBD2; v_call: TRBV12-3/TRBV12-4; j_call: TRBJ2-3
cdr3_aa: CSANRDTSYEQYF; cdr3_nt: TGCAGTGCGAACCGGGACACGTCCTACGAGCAGTACTTC; clone_size: many; d_call: -; v_call: TRBV20-1; j_call: TRBJ2-7
cdr3_aa: CANRRGERNDNEQFF; cdr3_nt: TGTGCCAACAGACGAGGGGAGAGAAACGACAATGAGCAGTTCTTC; clone_size: -; d_call: -; v_call: TRBV12-3/TRBV12-4; j_call: TRBJ2-1
cdr3_aa: CSARDVRVGVGPQHF; cdr3_nt: TGCAGTGCTAGAGATGTCAGGGTGGGGGTAGGACCCCAGCATTTT; clone_size: few; d_call: -; v_call: TRBV20-1; j_call: TRBJ1-5
cdr3_aa: CASGLWDRQETQYF; cdr3_nt: TGTGCCAGCGGCTTATGGGATCGACAAGAGACCCAGTACTTC; clone_size: -; d_call: -; v_call: TRBV11-2; j_call: TRBJ2-5
cdr3_aa: CASSRDRVVYNEQYF; cdr3_nt: TGCGCCAGCAGCCGGGACAGGGTGGTCTACAATGAGCAGTACTTC; clone_size: few; d_call: TRBD1; v_call: TRBV5-1; j_call: TRBJ2-7
cdr3_aa: CARRQGEYNEQFF; cdr3_nt: TGTGCCAGACGACAGGGGGAATACAATGAGCAGTTCTTC; clone_size: many; d_call: TRBD1; v_call: TRBV28; j_call: TRBJ2-1